The 2 T cell receptor beta chains given below trace back to one sample, sequenced in a study of CD8+ T cells in alopecia areata. Extracted RNA was reverse transcribed, and the resulting cDNA served as sequencing template. Profiling relied on immunoSEQ multiplex PCR, and the TCRdb table lists in-frame clones only, not all of them. The sample includes approximately 210,000 clones, approximately 67% seen only once; the top ten take approximately 1.2%. Treatment denoted: oral pan-JAK inhibitor, 5-10 mg twice daily. The source material was CD4+ T cells sorted from blood, sampled around week 44, from a patient treated with tofacitinib. The receptors were sampled from a human donor with alopecia areata.

V and J are TRBV30 and TRBJ2-7, with a tentative D call TRBD2 (6 bases). Germline-derived CDR1 and CDR2 are GTSNPN and SVGIG (reference sequence). The CDR3 runs 11 residues. With 5 bases removed from V and 4 bases from J, the gap between germline ends came to 9 bases. CDR3: CAWGDLYEQYF. Here the CDR3 DNA reads TGTGCCTGGGGGGACTTGTACGAGCAGTACTTC.

The V and J genes are TRBV25-1 and TRBJ1-1; perhaps TRBD1 as D (6 bases). The CDR3 sequence is 13 residues long. Deletions cut 4 bases from V and 6 bases from J, with 12 bases between. Germline CDR1 MGHDK, CDR2 SYGVNS. The CDR3 here is CASSVRGRAEAFF. CDR3 DNA sequence: TGTGCCAGCAGTGTCAGGGGAAGGGCTGAAGCTTTCTTT. The full variable domain, rest sourced from reference TRBV25-1 and TRBJ1-1, is EADIYQTPRYLVIGTGKKITLECSQTMGHDKMYWYQQDPGMELHLIHYSYGVNSTEKGDLSSESTVSRIRTEHFPLTLESARPSHTSQYLCASSVRGRAEAFFGQGTRLTVV.